These 23 T cell receptor beta chains were sequenced from one sample in a study of Ad26.COV2.S vaccination and SARS-CoV-2 variants. Clones were sequenced by immunoSEQ multiplex PCR, and TCRdb holds only the in-frame ones, with some missing. This sample carries hundreds of thousands of clones, 89% of them seen once, and the ten largest clones take approximately 2.5%. The treatment was: 15 to 20 received Ad26.COV2.S at low or high dose, single or two shots; a few received placebo; per-sample allocation not given. Sampling was performed 63 days after the first vaccine or placebo injection. Source: peripheral blood, taken in a trial of Ad26.COV2.S vaccine versus placebo. The receptors were sampled from a person aged 18-65 years who received the Ad26.COV2.S COVID-19 vaccine or a placebo.

The chain joins TRBV6-1 to TRBJ1-1; the D is unclear. The V gene's germline CDR1 is MNHNS and CDR2 SASEGT. This CDR3 region has 13 residues. Trimming removed 1 base from V and 3 bases from J, with 6 bases in between. Here the CDR3 reads CASSEGEYTEAFF. The CDR3 region has the DNA TGTGCCAGCAGTGAAGGCGAGTACACTGAAGCTTTCTTT.

This rearrangement joins TRBV10-3 to TRBJ1-2; D unclear. Germline V lookup: CDR1 ENHRY, CDR2 SYGVKD. Trimming took 2 bases from V and 4 from J, leaving 5 bases between them. The CDR3 covers 12 residues. The CDR3 protein is CAISEHSYGYTF. In DNA form, the CDR3 reads TGTGCCATCAGTGAGCACAGCTATGGCTACACCTTC.

The chain is built from TRBV5-1 and TRBJ1-2, with 10 bases fitting TRBD1. There are 15 residues in the CDR3. Germline V gene data show CDR1 as SGHRS and CDR2 as YFSETQ. After removal of 4 bases from V and 4 bases from J, the junction contained 7 bases not matched to a gene. The CDR3 DNA follows: TGCGCCAGCAGCCCAGGGACAGGGGACCTCTATGGCTACACCTTC. This encodes CASSPGTGDLYGYTF.

The chain employs TRBV7-3 and TRBJ1-2; D is uncertain. There are 16 residues in the CDR3. The germline V and J ends were trimmed by 5 bases and 2 bases, with 18 bases remaining between them. Germline V lookup: CDR1 SGHTA, CDR2 FQGTGA. CDR3 protein: CASSPRWTEWNYGYTF. The CDR3 DNA reads TGTGCCAGCAGCCCCCGCTGGACGGAATGGAACTATGGCTACACCTTC.

V usage is TRBV12-3 or TRBV12-4 and J usage is TRBJ1-2; tentative D call: TRBD1 (5 bases). This CDR3 comprises 12 residues. V lost 3 bases and J 8 bases, leaving 10 bases between the germline ends. CDR3 in DNA: TGTGCCAGCAGTTTTGGGACTGGGGGCTACACCTTC. Translation: CASSFGTGGYTF.

This clone was counted a single time. V is TRBV2 and J is TRBJ1-6, with D possibly being TRBD1 (5 bases). The V gene lost 8 bases and the J gene lost 6 bases, with 11 bases spanning the gap. The CDR3 spans 13 residues. CDR1 and CDR2 from the germline V gene are SNHLY and FYNNEI. CDR3 sequence (DNA): TGTGCCAGCGTTCAGGGCGCTAATTCACCCCTCCACTTT. Its protein is CASVQGANSPLHF. The complete variable domain, with remaining parts taken from reference TRBV2 and TRBJ1-6, reads EPEVTQTPSHQVTQMGQEVILRCVPISNHLYFYWYRQILGQKVEFLVSFYNNEISEKSEIFDDQFSVERPDGSNFTLKIRSTKLEDSAMYFCASVQGANSPLHFGNGTRLTVT.

The chain combines TRBV18 with TRBJ1-3, with 10 bases matching TRBD1. Trimming cost V 6 bases and J 0 bases; bases outside gene matches: 5. Germline V lookup: CDR1 KGHSH, CDR2 LQKENI. The CDR3 has 16 residues. DNA for the CDR3: TGTGCCAGCTCGTACGACAGGGGGCTCTCTGGAAACACCATATATTTT. Protein sequence: CASSYDRGLSGNTIYF.

This chain uses TRBV5-1 with TRBJ2-5; 7 bases agree with TRBD1. Trimming at V came to 2 bases and at J to 2 bases, leaving 9 bases not matched to a gene. In germline, CDR1 is SGHRS, CDR2 YFSETQ. The CDR3 covers 16 residues. CDR3 region: CASSFMIKTGQETQYF. The CDR3 DNA reads TGCGCCAGCAGCTTCATGATTAAGACAGGGCAAGAGACCCAGTACTTC.

This clone was counted only a few times. The rearrangement links TRBV7-2 to TRBJ2-6; 10 bases map to TRBD1. The CDR3 extends over 16 amino acids. CDR1 is SGHTA, CDR2 FQGNSA, per germline. The V gene end was trimmed by 6 bases and the J gene end by 3 bases; junction bases not matched to a gene: 5. Written as DNA, the CDR3 is TGTGCCAGCAGTAGACAGGGGGCAAGTGGGGCCAACGTCCTGACTTTC. This translates into CASSRQGASGANVLTF.

The rearrangement links TRBV27 to TRBJ2-2, with D perhaps given as TRBD1 or TRBD2 (7 bases each). This CDR3 region has 16 residues. Looked up from germline, CDR1 is MNHEY and CDR2 is SMNVEV (reference sequence). V lost 2 bases and J lost 9, with 19 bases in between. The CDR3 sequence: CASSLAGRGGGRELFF. The CDR3 coding sequence is TGTGCCAGCAGTTTAGCAGGGAGGGGAGGGGGCCGGGAGCTGTTTTTT.

The chain joins TRBV4-1 to TRBJ1-5; D is possibly TRBD1 (6 bases). V was trimmed by 1 base and J by 7 bases, leaving 14 bases between them. CDR3 length equals 15 residues. Germline V lookup: CDR1 MGHRA, CDR2 YSYEKL. CDR3 sequence reads: CASSQAGGQWQPQHF. The CDR3 DNA follows: TGCGCCAGCAGCCAAGCGGGGGGGCAGTGGCAGCCCCAGCATTTT.

The chain joins TRBV7-9 to TRBJ1-5; D gene unclear. CDR3 length equals 13 residues. Germline loops: CDR1 SEHNR, CDR2 FQNEAQ (reference sequence). The V end was cut by 6 bases, the J end by 6 bases, with 12 bases between. This CDR3 is CASSSVGGQPQHF. The CDR3 DNA follows: TGTGCCAGCAGTTCCGTGGGAGGTCAGCCCCAGCATTTT.

The V and J genes are TRBV5-1 and TRBJ1-1, with D uncertain. Germline-derived CDR1 and CDR2 are SGHRS and YFSETQ. The CDR3 has 15 residues. The V end was cut by 1 base, the J end by 1 base, with 11 bases between. The CDR3 is CASSLYRHSNTEAFF. The CDR3 DNA follows: TGCGCCAGCAGCTTGTATCGGCACTCGAACACTGAAGCTTTCTTT. Combining the CDR3 with reference TRBV5-1 and TRBJ1-1 gives the whole variable domain KAGVTQTPRYLIKTRGQQVTLSCSPISGHRSVSWYQQTPGQGLQFLFEYFSETQRNKGNFPGRFSGRQFSNSRSEMNVSTLELGDSALYLCASSLYRHSNTEAFFGQGTRLTVV.

The chain's CDR3 is CASSHGQPQETQYF. In DNA, the CDR3 is TGCGCCAGCAGCCACGGACAGCCCCAAGAGACCCAGTACTTC. V usage is TRBV5-1 and J usage is TRBJ2-5; D is possibly TRBD1 (6 bases). The CDR3 covers 14 residues. V was pared by 4 bases and J by 1 base, with 11 bases between. Germline loops: CDR1 SGHRS, CDR2 YFSETQ.

The chain carries TRBV19 and TRBJ1-1, with D perhaps TRBD1 (5 bases). The V and J ends lost 9 bases and 0 bases respectively, with 8 bases between them. The CDR3 totals 12 residues. From germline, CDR1 is LNHDA and CDR2 SQIVND (reference sequence). CDR3 DNA: TGTGCCAGCAGGGCCTTGAACACTGAAGCTTTCTTT. Protein: CASRALNTEAFF. Full variable domain (rest looked up from reference TRBV19 and TRBJ1-1): DGGITQSPKYLFRKEGQNVTLSCEQNLNHDAMYWYRQDPGQGLRLIYYSQIVNDFQKGDIAEGYSVSREKKESFPLTVTSAQKNPTAFYLCASRALNTEAFFGQGTRLTVV.

The chain links TRBV28 to TRBJ1-2; D may be TRBD1 (5 bases). Trimming removed 2 bases from V and 4 bases from J, with 8 bases in between. The CDR3 runs 13 residues. Germline CDR1 is MDHEN and CDR2 is SYDVKM. CDR3 residues: CASSLIGTYGYTF. The DNA of the CDR3 is TGTGCCAGCAGTTTAATCGGGACCTATGGCTACACCTTC.

This clone appeared once. The junction departs from germline at one end; a sequencing error may be responsible. The chain employs TRBV2 and TRBJ1-2; 7 bases agree with TRBD1. Germline V gene data show CDR1 as SNHLY and CDR2 as FYNNEI. CDR3 length: 10 residues. The CDR3 DNA reads as TGTGCCAGCCGGACAGGCCACCAACGCTTC. It translates to CASRTGHQRF.

The chain has TRBV9 and TRBJ2-2, with D tentatively TRBD2 (6 bases). The germline CDR1 and CDR2 sequences are SGDLS and YYNGEE. The V gene lost 0 bases and the J gene lost 0 bases, with 9 bases spanning the gap. The CDR3 is made up of 16 amino acids. The CDR3 here is CASSVGDSSNTGELFF. CDR3 DNA sequence: TGTGCCAGCAGCGTAGGGGACTCCTCGAACACCGGGGAGCTGTTTTTT.

This clone was counted a few times. The chain uses TRBV7-3 and TRBJ1-5, with unresolved D. The CDR3 spans 12 residues. Between the trimmed V and J ends, which lost 5 bases and 4 bases, there was a span of 6 bases. Germline assignment: CDR1 SGHTA and CDR2 FQGTGA. This CDR3 reads CASSPQNQPQHF. The CDR3 bases are TGTGCCAGCAGCCCCCAAAATCAGCCCCAGCATTTT.

Remarks on this clone: The sample holds other DNA sequences that translate to the same CDR3. The J gene is TRBJ1-5, the V gene TRBV5-1; D unresolved. CDR1 and CDR2 from the germline V gene are SGHRS and YFSETQ. Between the trimmed V and J ends, which lost 0 bases and 2 bases, there was a span of 6 bases. The CDR3 totals 14 residues. In nucleotides, the CDR3 is TGCGCCAGCAGCTTGGGGTTCGGCAATCAGCCCCAGCATTTT. It specifies CASSLGFGNQPQHF. Filled out from reference TRBV5-1 and TRBJ1-5, the complete variable domain reads KAGVTQTPRYLIKTRGQQVTLSCSPISGHRSVSWYQQTPGQGLQFLFEYFSETQRNKGNFPGRFSGRQFSNSRSEMNVSTLELGDSALYLCASSLGFGNQPQHFGDGTRLSIL.

The rearrangement uses TRBV7-3 and TRBJ2-1, with D possibly being TRBD1 or TRBD2 (5 bases each). Germline V CDR1 and CDR2: SGHTA, FQGTGA. The CDR3 length is 16 residues. V lost 1 base, J lost 6 bases, and 16 bases lay in between. This chain's CDR3 is CASSLRGAAWGNEQFF. In DNA, the CDR3 is TGTGCCAGCAGCTTAAGAGGGGCGGCCTGGGGCAATGAGCAGTTCTTC.

This clone was counted a single time. The genes are TRBV19 and TRBJ2-7, with a possible D match to TRBD1 (6 bases). V dropped 5 bases and J dropped 1 base, with 15 bases sitting between them. The germline V gene has CDR1 LNHDA and CDR2 SQIVND (reference sequence). This CDR3 comprises 15 residues. The chain's CDR3 is CASSPPRTDSYEQYF. The CDR3 DNA is TGTGCCAGTAGTCCACCGCGGACAGATTCCTACGAGCAGTACTTC.

V and J are TRBV16 and TRBJ1-2; 8 bases are shared with TRBD1. J was trimmed by 3 bases and V by 4 bases; bases with no gene match: 1. Germline V gene data show CDR1 as KGHSY and CDR2 as FQNENV. The CDR3 is made up of 13 amino acids. The chain's CDR3 is CASSPDRDYGYTF. DNA for the CDR3: TGTGCCAGCAGCCCGGACAGGGACTATGGCTACACCTTC.